This TCR beta chain was sequenced during a study of blood T cell repertoires in COVID-19 (dated by TCRdb to 2020 to 2021). Notes on the research overall: Samples from collaborators originated in the United States, Italy and Spain and spanned both the acute and convalescent phases of COVID-19. The prospective study material was composed of cDNA or gDNA derived from T cells, B-cell-depleted T cells, or PBMCs. Where available, HLA class I and class II types were taken from metadata supplied by the sample provider and were not determined by assay-based typing. The repertoires were released in a freely available public database intended as a resource for research on the immune response to SARS-CoV-2. The samples were drawn from two sources: the first 160 participants of the ongoing ImmuneRACE study, and 1,000 to 1,500 subjects contributed by 6 global collaborators. Subjects who had been exposed to COVID-19, were actively infected with it, or had recovered from it provided the deeply sampled blood TCRbeta repertoires that made up the dataset. The sample metadata nearly always contained a de-identified subject ID, COVID-19 status, age in years and sex. Results and caveats for the whole study, not just this receptor: The quantity of clinical and demographic metadata differed by source and by participant and was supplied without curation.

TCRbeta CDR3 regions were amplified from genomic DNA using the immunoSEQ Assay, a bias-controlled multiplex PCR. The original pipeline was this. The number of nucleated cells in each sample was estimated from the amplification of reference gene primers within the assay. To quantify the absolute abundance of each unique TCRbeta CDR3 rearrangement, sequence reads were collapsed and filtered. For each sample, productive Simpson clonality was calculated by taking the square root of Simpson's diversity index across productive rearrangements. Here the immuneACCESS table is served through TCRdb, limited to in-frame sequences with V and J called. Missing clones are a known gap in these copies; in checked studies unresolved V genes cover under half, and the rest lacks a known reason. Clone size and the V and J calls come from that table; the DNA yielded D and trimming. Across this sample there are 130,000 to 150,000 clones, with more than 75% seen only once. Together, the top ten hold approximately 1.3% of the sample.

V was cut back by 2 bases and J by 4 bases, leaving a gap of 13 bases between them. The CDR3 sequence holds 15 residues, the cysteine and phenylalanine included. The read is trimmed to its CDR3 DNA, 45 bases read in frame from base 1. Looking up the germline V gene yields CDR1 MNHEY and CDR2 SVGEGT. With respect to this clone: Its antigen remains unidentified. No much larger clone is present one base from it, and per-base qualities are unavailable.

Participants in the prospective study were aged 18 to 89 years, lived in 20 to 30 United States geographic areas, and enrolled through a virtual design. Cohort assignment in the prospective study relied on participant-reported clinical history from a screening survey and a study questionnaire. In the prospective study, mobile phlebotomists collected whole blood, serum and a nasopharyngeal or oropharyngeal swab from each participant. Additional blood draws and questionnaires over an approximately two-month period could optionally be provided by prospective study participants. Before DNA extraction, blood samples from the prospective study were shipped at room temperature or frozen.

The specimen was PBMCs or T cells enriched from blood (not recorded which). This chain joins TRBV6-2 or TRBV6-3 to TRBJ2-3, and perhaps TRBD2 as D gene, on 5 matching bases. This receptor was taken from a woman in her 30s with acute COVID-19. The sequence in DNA is TGTGCCAGCAGTTACGGCCGGGGTGTTTCAGATACGCAGTATTTT. The resulting protein is CASSYGRGVSDTQYF.